Reported below is one T cell receptor beta chain. Sequencing used immunoSEQ multiplex PCR; TCRdb keeps in-frame clones, though not all of them. Of about 69,000 clones detected, more than 70% appear once; the ten largest clones hold about 6.3%. The data stem from a study of OX40 agonist ivuxolimab in advanced cancers. Study background: Patients' therapy was ivuxolimab, an antibody that acts as an agonist of OX40 (CD134).

The germline CDR1 and CDR2 sequences are SNHLY and FYNNEI. The CDR3 extends over 14 amino acids. With V trimmed by 5 bases and J by 7 bases, 9 bases remained unmatched. Source: CD4+ or CD8+ T cells sorted from blood, taken in a trial of the OX40 agonist ivuxolimab. The V and J genes are TRBV2 and TRBJ2-3, with TRBD1 matching 7 bases. The sequence was collected from an adult with an advanced solid tumor such as melanoma, head and neck, liver or kidney cancer. The CDR3 bases are TGTGCCAGCAGTAGCGGACAGGAGTCGAATACGCAGTATTTT. Its protein product is CASSSGQESNTQYF.